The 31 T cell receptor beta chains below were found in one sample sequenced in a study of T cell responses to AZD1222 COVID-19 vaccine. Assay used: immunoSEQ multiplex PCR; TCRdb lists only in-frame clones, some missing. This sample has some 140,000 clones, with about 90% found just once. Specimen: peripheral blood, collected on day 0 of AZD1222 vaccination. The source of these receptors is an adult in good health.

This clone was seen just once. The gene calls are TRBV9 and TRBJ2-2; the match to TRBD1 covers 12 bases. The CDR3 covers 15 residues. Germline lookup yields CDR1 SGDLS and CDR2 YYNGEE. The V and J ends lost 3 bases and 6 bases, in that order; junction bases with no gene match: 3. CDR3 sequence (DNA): TGTGCCAGCAGCGGAGGGACAGGGGGCTCCGGGGAGCTGTTTTTT. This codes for CASSGGTGGSGELFF.

The DNA of the CDR3 is TGTGCCAGCGAAAGCGGGAGGGCCACCGTCAATGAGCAGTTCTTC. This translates into CASESGRATVNEQFF. The chain carries TRBV28 and TRBJ2-1; the match to TRBD2 covers 10 bases. V shed 8 bases, J shed 6 bases, and the junction held 10 bases outside the gene matches. This CDR3 contains 15 residues. The germline V gene has CDR1 MDHEN and CDR2 SYDVKM.

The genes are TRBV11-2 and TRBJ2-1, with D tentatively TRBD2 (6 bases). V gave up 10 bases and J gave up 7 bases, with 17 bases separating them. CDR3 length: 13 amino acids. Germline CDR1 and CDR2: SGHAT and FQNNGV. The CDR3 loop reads CATKSLAGNEQFF. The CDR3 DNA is TGTGCCACCAAGTCCTTGGCGGGGAATGAGCAGTTCTTC.

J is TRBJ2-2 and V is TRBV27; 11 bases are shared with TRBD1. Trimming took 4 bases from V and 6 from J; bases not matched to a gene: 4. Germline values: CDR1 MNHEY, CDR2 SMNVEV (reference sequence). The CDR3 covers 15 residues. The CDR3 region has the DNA TGTGCCAGCAGTTACTTGGACAGGGGGCCCGGGGAGCTGTTTTTT. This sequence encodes CASSYLDRGPGELFF.

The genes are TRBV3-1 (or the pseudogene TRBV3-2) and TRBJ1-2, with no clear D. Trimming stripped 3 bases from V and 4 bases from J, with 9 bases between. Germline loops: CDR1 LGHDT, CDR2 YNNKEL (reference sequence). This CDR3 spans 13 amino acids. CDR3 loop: CASSQGRFYGYTF. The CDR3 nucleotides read TGTGCCAGCAGCCAGGGTAGGTTCTATGGCTACACCTTC.

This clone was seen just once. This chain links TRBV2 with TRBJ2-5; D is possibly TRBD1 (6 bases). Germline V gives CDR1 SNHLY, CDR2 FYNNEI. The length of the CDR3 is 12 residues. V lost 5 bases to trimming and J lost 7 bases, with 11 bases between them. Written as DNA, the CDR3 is TGTGCCAGCAGTCCTTCACAGGGGACCCAGTACTTC. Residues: CASSPSQGTQYF.

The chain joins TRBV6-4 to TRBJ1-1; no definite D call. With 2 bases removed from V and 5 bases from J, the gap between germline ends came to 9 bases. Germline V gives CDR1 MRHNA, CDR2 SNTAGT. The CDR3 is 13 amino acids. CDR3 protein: CASSDGRSTEAFF. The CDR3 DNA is TGTGCCAGCAGTGACGGCCGATCTACTGAAGCTTTCTTT.

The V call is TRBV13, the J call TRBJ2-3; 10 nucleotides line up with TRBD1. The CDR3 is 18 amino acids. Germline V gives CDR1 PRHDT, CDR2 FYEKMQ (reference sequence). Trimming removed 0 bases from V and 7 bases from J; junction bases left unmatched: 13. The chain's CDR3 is CASSLGPPGQGRTHTQYF. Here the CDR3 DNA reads TGTGCCAGCAGCTTAGGCCCGCCGGGACAGGGGCGAACCCATACGCAGTATTTT.

CDR3 in amino acids: CASNRFKRTDTQYF. The DNA for the CDR3 is TGTGCCTCAAACCGATTTAAGCGCACAGATACGCAGTATTTT. This chain joins TRBV30 and TRBJ2-3; D gene unclear. There are 14 residues in the CDR3. Trimming removed 7 bases from V and 1 base from J, with 15 bases in between. Germline lookup yields CDR1 GTSNPN and CDR2 SVGIG (reference sequence).

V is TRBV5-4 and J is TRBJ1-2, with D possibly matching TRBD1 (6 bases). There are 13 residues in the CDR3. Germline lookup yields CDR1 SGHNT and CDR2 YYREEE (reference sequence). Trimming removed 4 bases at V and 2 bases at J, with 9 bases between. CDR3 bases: TGTGCCAGCAGCCTGGACAGCAACTATGGCTACACCTTC. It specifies CASSLDSNYGYTF.

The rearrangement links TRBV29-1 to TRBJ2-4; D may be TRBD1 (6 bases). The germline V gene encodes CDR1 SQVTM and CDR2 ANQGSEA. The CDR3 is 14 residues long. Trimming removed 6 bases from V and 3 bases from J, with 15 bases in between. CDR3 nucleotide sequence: TGCAGCGTAGAGGGGGTGGACGGCAAAAACATTCAGTACTTC. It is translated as CSVEGVDGKNIQYF.

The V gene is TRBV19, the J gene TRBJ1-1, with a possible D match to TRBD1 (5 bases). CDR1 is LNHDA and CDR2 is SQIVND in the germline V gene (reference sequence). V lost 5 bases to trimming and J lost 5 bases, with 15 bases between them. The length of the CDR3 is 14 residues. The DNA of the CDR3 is TGTGCCAGTAGTTCGGGGCGCTGGGGTACTGAAGCTTTCTTT. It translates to CASSSGRWGTEAFF.

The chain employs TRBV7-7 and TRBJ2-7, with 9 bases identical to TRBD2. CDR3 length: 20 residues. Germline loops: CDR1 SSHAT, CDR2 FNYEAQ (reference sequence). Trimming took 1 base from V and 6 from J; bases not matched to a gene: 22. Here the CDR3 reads CASSLGILTSGFFALLEQYF. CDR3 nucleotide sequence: TGTGCCAGCAGCTTAGGTATCTTGACTAGCGGCTTTTTTGCTCTCCTCGAGCAGTACTTC. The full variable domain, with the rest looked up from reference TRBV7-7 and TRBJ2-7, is GAGVSQSPRYKVTKRGQDVTLRCDPISSHATLYWYQQALGQGPEFLTYFNYEAQPDKSGLPSDRFSAERPEGSISTLTIQRTEQRDSAMYRCASSLGILTSGFFALLEQYFGPGTRLTVT.

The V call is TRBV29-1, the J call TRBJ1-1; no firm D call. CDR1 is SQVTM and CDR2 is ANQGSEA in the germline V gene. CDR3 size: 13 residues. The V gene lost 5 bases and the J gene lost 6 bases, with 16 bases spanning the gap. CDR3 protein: CSVSNGGAAEAFF. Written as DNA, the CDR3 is TGCAGCGTTTCCAACGGTGGTGCCGCTGAAGCTTTCTTT.

Here the CDR3 reads CAGVGLKGEQFF. CDR3 in DNA: TGTGCTGGGGTGGGGCTAAAGGGTGAGCAGTTCTTC. The chain uses TRBV5-4 and TRBJ2-1, with D maybe TRBD1 (5 bases). Germline V CDR1 and CDR2: SGHNT, YYREEE (reference sequence). This CDR3 is built from 12 residues.

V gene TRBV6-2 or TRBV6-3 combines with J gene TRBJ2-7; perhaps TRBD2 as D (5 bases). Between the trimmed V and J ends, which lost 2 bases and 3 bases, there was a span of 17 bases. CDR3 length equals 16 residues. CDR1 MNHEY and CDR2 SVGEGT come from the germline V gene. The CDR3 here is CASSYPFGEPNYEQYF. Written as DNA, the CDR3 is TGTGCCAGCAGTTACCCATTCGGGGAGCCCAACTACGAGCAGTACTTC.

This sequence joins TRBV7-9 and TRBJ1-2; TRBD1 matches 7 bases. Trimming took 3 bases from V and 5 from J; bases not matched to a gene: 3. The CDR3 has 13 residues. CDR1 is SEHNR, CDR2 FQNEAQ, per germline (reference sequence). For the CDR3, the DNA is TGTGCCAGCAGCTTCGGGACAGCATATGGCTACACCTTC. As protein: CASSFGTAYGYTF.

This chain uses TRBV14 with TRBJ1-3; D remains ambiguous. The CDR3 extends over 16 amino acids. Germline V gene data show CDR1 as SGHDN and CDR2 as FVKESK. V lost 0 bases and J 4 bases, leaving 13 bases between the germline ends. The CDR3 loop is CASSQEGGLRGNTIYF. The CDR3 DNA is TGTGCCAGCAGCCAAGAAGGAGGGCTAAGGGGAAACACCATATATTTT.

The CDR3 region is CASSYSAGALTEAFF. Here the CDR3 DNA reads TGTGCCAGCAGTTACTCAGCAGGGGCTCTCACTGAAGCTTTCTTT. This chain joins TRBV6-5 and TRBJ1-1, with D possibly TRBD1 on 6 matching bases. V was shortened by 0 bases and J by 4 bases, with 12 bases between the two germline ends. This CDR3 comprises 15 residues. Germline V gene sequence: CDR1 MNHEY, CDR2 SVGAGI.

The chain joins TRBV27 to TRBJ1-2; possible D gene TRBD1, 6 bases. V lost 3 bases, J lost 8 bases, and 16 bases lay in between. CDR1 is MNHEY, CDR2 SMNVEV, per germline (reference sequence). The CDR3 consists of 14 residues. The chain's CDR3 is CASSFGGYSRGYTF. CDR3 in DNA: TGTGCCAGCAGTTTTGGGGGCTACAGTAGGGGCTACACCTTC.

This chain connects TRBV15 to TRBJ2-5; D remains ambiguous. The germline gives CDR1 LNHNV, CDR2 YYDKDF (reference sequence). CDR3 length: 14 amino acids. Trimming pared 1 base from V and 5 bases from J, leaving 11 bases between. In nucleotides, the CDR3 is TGTGCCACCAGCAGAGGAACGAGTGGGGAGACCCAGTACTTC. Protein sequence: CATSRGTSGETQYF.

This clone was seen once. Written as DNA, the CDR3 is TGCGCCAGCAGCTTGGTGAGGGCGCACCCTCCGGAAGCTTTCTTT. Encoded protein: CASSLVRAHPPEAFF. The gene calls are TRBV5-1 and TRBJ1-1; D is uncertain. This CDR3 contains 15 residues. V gave up 0 bases and J gave up 8 bases, with 17 bases separating them. Germline V gene sequence: CDR1 SGHRS, CDR2 YFSETQ.

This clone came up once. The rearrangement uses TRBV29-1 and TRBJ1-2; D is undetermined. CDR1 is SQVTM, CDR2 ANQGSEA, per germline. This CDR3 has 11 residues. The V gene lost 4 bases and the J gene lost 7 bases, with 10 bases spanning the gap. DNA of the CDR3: TGCAGCGTTGGGTCCAGCCGTGGCTACACCTTC. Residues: CSVGSSRGYTF.

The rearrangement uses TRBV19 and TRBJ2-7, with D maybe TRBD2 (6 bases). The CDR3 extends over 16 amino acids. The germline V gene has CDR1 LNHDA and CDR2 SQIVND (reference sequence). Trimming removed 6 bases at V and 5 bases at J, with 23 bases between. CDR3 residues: CASSPKVTGRGDEQYF. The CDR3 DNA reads TGTGCCAGTAGCCCCAAGGTGACCGGGAGAGGAGACGAGCAGTACTTC.

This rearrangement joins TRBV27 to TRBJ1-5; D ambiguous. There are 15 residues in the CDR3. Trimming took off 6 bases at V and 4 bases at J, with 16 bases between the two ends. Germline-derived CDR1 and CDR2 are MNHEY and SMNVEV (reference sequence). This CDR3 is CASSLAGYQNQPQHF. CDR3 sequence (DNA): TGTGCCAGCAGCCTTGCCGGGTACCAAAATCAGCCCCAGCATTTT.

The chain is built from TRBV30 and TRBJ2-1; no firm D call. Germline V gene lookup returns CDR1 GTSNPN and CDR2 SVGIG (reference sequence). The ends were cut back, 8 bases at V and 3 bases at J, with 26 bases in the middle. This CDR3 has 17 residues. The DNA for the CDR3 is TGTGCCGGGATGGAAGGGAAATTCGCTATAAACTACAATGAGCAGTTCTTC. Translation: CAGMEGKFAINYNEQFF.

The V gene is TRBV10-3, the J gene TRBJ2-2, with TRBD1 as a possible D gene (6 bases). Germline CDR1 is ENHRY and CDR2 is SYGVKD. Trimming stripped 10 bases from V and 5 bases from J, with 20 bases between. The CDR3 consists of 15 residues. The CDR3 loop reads CATTPGAFGTGELFF. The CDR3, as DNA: TGTGCCACCACTCCAGGGGCATTCGGTACCGGGGAGCTGTTTTTT.

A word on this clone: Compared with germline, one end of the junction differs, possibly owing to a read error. The DNA for the CDR3 is TGTGCCAGCAGTTACTCGGTAGGCAGTCCGGATGCGTTT. As protein: CASSYSVGSPDAF. The V call is TRBV6-2 or TRBV6-3, the J call TRBJ1-4; D unresolved. Germline CDR1 is MNHEY and CDR2 is SVGEGT. This CDR3 is built from 13 residues.

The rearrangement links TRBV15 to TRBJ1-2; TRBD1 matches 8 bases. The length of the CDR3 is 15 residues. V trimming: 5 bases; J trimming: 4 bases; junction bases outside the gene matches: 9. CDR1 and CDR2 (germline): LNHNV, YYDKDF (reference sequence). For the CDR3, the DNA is TGTGCCACCAGCCCGCGACAGGGGTCTGTCTATGGCTACACCTTC. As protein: CATSPRQGSVYGYTF.

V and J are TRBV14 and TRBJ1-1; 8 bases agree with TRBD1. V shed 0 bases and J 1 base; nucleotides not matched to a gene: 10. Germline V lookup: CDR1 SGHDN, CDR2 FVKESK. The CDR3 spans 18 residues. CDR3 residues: CASSQDTFGQGGNTEAFF. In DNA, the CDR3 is TGTGCCAGCAGCCAAGATACCTTTGGACAGGGAGGGAACACTGAAGCTTTCTTT.

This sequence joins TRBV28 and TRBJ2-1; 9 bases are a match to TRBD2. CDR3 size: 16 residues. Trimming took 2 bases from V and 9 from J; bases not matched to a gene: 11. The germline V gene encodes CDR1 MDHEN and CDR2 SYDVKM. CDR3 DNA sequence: TGTGCCAGCAGTTTAATCTTTGAGCTAGCGGGAACTGAGCAGTTCTTC. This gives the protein CASSLIFELAGTEQFF.